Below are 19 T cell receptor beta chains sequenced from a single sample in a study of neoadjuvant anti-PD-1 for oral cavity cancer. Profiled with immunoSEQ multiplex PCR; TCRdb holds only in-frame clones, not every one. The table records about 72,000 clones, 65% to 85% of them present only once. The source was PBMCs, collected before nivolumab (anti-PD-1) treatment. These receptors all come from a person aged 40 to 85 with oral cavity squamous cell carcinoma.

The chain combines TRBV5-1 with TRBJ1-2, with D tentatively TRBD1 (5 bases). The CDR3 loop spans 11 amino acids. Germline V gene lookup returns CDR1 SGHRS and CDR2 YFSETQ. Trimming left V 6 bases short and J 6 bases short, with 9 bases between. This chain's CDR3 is CASTRGDGYTF. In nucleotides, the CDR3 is TGCGCCAGCACTCGGGGGGATGGCTACACCTTC.

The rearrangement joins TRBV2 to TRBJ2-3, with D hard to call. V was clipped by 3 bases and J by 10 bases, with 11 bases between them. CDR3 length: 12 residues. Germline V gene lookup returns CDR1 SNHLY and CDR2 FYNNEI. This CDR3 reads CASSESLGAQYF. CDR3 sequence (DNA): TGTGCCAGCAGTGAGAGCCTTGGGGCGCAGTATTTT.

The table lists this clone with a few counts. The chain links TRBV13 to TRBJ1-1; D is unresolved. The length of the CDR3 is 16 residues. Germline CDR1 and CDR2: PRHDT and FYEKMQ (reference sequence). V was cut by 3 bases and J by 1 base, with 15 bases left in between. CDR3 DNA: TGTGCCAGCAGCTTCATGGTCGGGGTAGGGAACACTGAAGCTTTCTTT. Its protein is CASSFMVGVGNTEAFF.

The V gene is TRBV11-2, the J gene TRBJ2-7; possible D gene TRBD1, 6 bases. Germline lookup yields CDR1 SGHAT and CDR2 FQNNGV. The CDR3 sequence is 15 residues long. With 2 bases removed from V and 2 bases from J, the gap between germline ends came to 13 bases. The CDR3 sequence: CASSLSGTTTYEQYF. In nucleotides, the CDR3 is TGTGCCAGCAGCTTATCGGGGACAACAACCTACGAGCAGTACTTC.

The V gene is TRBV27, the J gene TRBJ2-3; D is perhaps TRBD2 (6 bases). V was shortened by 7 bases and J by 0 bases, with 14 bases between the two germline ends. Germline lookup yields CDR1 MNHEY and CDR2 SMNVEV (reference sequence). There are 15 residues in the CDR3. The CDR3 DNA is TGTGCCAGCACCGCAAAAGGGACTAGCACAGATACGCAGTATTTT. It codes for CASTAKGTSTDTQYF.

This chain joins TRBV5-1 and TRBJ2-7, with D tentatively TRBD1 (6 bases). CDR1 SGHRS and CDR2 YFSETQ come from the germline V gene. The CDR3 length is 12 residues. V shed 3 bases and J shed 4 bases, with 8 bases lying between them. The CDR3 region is CASSSQGYEQYF. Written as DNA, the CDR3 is TGCGCCAGCAGCTCACAGGGTTACGAGCAGTACTTC.

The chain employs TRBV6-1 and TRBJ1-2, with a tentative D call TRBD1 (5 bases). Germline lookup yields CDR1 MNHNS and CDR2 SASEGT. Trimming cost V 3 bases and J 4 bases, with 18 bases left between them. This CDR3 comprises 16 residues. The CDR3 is CASSDRGGAGVYGYTF. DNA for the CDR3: TGTGCCAGCAGTGACCGCGGCGGGGCCGGCGTCTATGGCTACACCTTC.

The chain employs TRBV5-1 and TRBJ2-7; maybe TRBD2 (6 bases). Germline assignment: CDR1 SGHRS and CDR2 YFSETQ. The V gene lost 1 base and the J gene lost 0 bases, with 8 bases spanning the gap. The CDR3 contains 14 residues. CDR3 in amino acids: CASSLQGGSYEQYF. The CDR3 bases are TGCGCCAGCAGCTTGCAGGGAGGCTCCTACGAGCAGTACTTC.

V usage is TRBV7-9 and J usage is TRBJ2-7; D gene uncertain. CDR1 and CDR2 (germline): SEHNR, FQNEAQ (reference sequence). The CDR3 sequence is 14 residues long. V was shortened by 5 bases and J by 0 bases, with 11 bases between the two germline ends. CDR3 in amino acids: CASSPAVSSYEQYF. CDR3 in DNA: TGTGCCAGCAGCCCGGCCGTGAGCTCCTACGAGCAGTACTTC.

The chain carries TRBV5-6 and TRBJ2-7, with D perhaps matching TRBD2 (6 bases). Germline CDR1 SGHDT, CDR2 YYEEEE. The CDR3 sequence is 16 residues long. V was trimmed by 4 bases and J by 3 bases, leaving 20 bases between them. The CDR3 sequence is CASSAYTSKVRYEQYF. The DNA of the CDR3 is TGTGCCAGCAGCGCGTATACTAGCAAGGTTCGCTACGAGCAGTACTTC.

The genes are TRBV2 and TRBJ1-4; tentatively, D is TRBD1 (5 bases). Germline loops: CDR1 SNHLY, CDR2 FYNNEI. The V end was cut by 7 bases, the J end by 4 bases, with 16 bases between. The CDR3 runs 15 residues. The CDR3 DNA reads TGTGCCAGCACTTACGCGGGGCTGGGTAATGAAAAACTGTTTTTT. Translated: CASTYAGLGNEKLFF. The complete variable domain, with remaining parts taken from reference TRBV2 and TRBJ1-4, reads EPEVTQTPSHQVTQMGQEVILRCVPISNHLYFYWYRQILGQKVEFLVSFYNNEISEKSEIFDDQFSVERPDGSNFTLKIRSTKLEDSAMYFCASTYAGLGNEKLFFGSGTQLSVL.

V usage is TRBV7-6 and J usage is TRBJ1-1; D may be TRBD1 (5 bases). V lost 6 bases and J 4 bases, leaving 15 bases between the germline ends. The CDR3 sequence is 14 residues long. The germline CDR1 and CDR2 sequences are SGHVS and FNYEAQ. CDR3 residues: CASSEVVGPTEAFF. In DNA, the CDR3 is TGTGCCAGCAGTGAGGTGGTGGGGCCCACTGAAGCTTTCTTT. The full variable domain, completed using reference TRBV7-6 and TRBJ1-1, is GAGVSQSPRYKVTKRGQDVALRCDPISGHVSLYWYRQALGQGPEFLTYFNYEAQQDKSGLPNDRFSAERPEGSISTLTIQRTEQRDSAMYRCASSEVVGPTEAFFGQGTRLTVV.

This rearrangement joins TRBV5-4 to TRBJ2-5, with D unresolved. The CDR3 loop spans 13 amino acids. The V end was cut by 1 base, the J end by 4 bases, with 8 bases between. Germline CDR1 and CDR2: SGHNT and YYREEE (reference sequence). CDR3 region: CASSLKGVETQYF. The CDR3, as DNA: TGTGCCAGCAGCTTGAAAGGAGTAGAGACCCAGTACTTC.

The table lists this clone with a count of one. The CDR3 DNA follows: TGTGCCAGCACCTCCGGACAGGGGTCTGATCAGCCCCAGCATTTT. It yields the protein CASTSGQGSDQPQHF. The chain combines TRBV5-4 with TRBJ1-5; 9 nucleotides line up with TRBD1. The CDR3 totals 15 residues. Germline V gives CDR1 SGHNT, CDR2 YYREEE (reference sequence). After removal of 6 bases from V and 5 bases from J, the junction contained 9 bases not matched to a gene.

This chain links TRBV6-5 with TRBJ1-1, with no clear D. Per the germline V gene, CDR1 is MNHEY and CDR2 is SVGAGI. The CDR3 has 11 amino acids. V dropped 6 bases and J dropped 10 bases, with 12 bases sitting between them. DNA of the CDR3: TGTGCCAGCAGAAGCTCTGCGGGAGCTTTCTTT. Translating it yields CASRSSAGAFF.

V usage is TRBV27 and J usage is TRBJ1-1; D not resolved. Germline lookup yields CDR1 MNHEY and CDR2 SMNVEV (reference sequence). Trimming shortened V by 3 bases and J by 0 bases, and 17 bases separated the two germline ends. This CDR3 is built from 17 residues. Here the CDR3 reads CASSFPPREPLNTEAFF. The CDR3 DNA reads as TGTGCCAGCAGTTTCCCCCCCCGAGAGCCCTTGAACACTGAAGCTTTCTTT.

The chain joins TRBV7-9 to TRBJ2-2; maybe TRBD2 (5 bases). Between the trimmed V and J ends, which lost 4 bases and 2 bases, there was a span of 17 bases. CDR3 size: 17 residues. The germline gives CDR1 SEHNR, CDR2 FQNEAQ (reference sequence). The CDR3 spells CASSSDGVKGNTGELFF. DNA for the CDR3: TGTGCCAGCAGCTCAGACGGGGTAAAAGGTAACACCGGGGAGCTGTTTTTT.

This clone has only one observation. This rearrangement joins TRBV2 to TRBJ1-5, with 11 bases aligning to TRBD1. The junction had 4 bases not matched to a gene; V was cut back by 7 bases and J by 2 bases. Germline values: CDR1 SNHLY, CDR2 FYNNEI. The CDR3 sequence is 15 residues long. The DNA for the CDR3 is TGTGCCAGCACCGGGACAGGGGGACGCAATCAGCCCCAGCATTTT. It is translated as CASTGTGGRNQPQHF.

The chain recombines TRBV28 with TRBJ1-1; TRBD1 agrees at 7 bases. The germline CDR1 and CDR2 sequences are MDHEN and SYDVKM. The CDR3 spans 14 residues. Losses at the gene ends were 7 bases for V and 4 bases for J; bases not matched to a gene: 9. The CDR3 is CASKEGARFTEAFF. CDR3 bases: TGTGCCAGCAAGGAGGGGGCGCGGTTCACTGAAGCTTTCTTT.